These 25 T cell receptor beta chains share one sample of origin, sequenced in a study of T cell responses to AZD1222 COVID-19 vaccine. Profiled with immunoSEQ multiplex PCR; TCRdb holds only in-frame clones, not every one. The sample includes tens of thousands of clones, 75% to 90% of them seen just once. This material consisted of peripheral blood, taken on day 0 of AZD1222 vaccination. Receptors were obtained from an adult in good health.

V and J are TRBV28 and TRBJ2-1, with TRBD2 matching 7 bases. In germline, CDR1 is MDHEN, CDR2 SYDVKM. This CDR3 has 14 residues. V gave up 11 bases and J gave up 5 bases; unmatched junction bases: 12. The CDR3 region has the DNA TGTGCCGCAGGAAACCTAGCGGTCCACAATGAGCAGTTCTTC. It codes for CAAGNLAVHNEQFF.

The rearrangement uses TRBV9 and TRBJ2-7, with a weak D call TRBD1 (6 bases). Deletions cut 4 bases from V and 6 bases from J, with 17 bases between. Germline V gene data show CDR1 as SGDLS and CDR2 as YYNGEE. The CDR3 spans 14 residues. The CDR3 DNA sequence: TGTGCCAGCAGCAAAGGGCAGGGGTCAGTCGAGCAGTACTTC. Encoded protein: CASSKGQGSVEQYF.

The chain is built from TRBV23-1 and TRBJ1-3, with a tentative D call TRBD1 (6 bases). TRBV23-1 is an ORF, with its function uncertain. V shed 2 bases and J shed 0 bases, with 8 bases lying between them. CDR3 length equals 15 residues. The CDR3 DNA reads TGCGCCAGCAGTCAAGGACAGAGCTCTGGAAACACCATATATTTT. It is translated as CASSQGQSSGNTIYF.

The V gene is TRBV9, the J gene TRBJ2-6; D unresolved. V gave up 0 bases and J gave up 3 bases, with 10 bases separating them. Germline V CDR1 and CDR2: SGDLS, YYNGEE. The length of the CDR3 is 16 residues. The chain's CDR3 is CASSVGGIVGANVLTF. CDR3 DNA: TGTGCCAGCAGCGTAGGGGGAATTGTTGGGGCCAACGTCCTGACTTTC.

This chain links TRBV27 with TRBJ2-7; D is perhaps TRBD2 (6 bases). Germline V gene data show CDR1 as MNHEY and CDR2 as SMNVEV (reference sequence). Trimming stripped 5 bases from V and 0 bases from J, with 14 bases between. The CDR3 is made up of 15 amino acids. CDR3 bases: TGTGCCAGCAGTCTCGACGGAGGGATCTCCTACGAGCAGTACTTC. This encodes CASSLDGGISYEQYF.

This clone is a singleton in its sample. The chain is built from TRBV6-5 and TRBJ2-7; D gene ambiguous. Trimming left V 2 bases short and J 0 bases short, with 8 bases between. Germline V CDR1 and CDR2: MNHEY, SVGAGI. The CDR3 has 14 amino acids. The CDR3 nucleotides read TGTGCCAGCAGTTACGACGCGAGCTCCTACGAGCAGTACTTC. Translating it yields CASSYDASSYEQYF.

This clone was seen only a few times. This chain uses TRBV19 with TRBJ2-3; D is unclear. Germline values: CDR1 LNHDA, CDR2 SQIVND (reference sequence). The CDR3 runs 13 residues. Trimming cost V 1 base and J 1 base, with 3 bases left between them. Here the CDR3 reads CASSIGGTDTQYF. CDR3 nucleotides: TGTGCCAGTAGTATAGGGGGCACAGATACGCAGTATTTT.

This CDR3 is CASSGSSYNSPLHF. The CDR3, as DNA: TGTGCCAGCTCAGGGAGCTCCTATAATTCACCCCTCCACTTT. The chain joins TRBV6-5 to TRBJ1-6; a weak D match, TRBD1 (5 bases). V lost 8 bases and J 0 bases, leaving 8 bases between the germline ends. CDR3 length equals 14 residues. Germline lookup yields CDR1 MNHEY and CDR2 SVGAGI.

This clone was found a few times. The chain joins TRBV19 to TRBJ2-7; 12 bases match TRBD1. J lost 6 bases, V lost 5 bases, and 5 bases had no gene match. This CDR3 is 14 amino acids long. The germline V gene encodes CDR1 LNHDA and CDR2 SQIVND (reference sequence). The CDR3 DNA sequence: TGTGCCAGTAGTGAGGGACAGGGGGCAATCGAGCAGTACTTC. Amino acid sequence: CASSEGQGAIEQYF.

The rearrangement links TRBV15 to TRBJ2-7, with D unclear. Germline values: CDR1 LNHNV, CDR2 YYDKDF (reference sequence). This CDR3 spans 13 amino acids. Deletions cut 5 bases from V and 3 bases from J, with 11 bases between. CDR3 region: CATSRGPDYEQYF. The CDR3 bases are TGTGCCACCAGCCGAGGACCGGACTACGAGCAGTACTTC.

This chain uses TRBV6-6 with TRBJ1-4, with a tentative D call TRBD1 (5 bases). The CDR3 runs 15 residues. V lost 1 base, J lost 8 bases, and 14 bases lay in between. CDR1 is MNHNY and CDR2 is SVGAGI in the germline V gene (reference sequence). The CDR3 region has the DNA TGTGCCAGCAGTTACTATAAGGGGAAGGGAGAAAAACTGTTTTTT. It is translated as CASSYYKGKGEKLFF.

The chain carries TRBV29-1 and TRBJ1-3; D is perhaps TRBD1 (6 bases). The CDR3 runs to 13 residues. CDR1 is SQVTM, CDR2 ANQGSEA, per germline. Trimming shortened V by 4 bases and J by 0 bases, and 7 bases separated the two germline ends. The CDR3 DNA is TGCAGCGTTGGGACAGACTCTGGAAACACCATATATTTT. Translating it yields CSVGTDSGNTIYF.

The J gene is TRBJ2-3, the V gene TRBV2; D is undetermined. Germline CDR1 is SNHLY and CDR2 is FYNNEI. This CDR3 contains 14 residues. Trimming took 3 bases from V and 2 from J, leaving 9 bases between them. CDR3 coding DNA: TGTGCCAGCAGTGATGGGCGATACACAGATACGCAGTATTTT. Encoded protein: CASSDGRYTDTQYF. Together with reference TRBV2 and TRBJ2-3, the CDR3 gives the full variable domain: EPEVTQTPSHQVTQMGQEVILRCVPISNHLYFYWYRQILGQKVEFLVSFYNNEISEKSEIFDDQFSVERPDGSNFTLKIRSTKLEDSAMYFCASSDGRYTDTQYFGPGTRLTVL.

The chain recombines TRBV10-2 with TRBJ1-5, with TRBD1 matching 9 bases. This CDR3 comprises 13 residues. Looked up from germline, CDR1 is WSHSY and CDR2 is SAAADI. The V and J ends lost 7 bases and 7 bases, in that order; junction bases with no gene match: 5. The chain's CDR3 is CASNTGGSQPQHF. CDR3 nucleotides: TGCGCCAGCAATACAGGGGGCTCCCAGCCCCAGCATTTT.

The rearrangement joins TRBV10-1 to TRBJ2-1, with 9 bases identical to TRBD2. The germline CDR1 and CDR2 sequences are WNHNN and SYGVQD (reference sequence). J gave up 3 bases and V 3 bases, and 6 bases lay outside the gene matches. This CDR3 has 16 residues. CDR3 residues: CASSDLAGASYNEQFF. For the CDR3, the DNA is TGCGCCAGCAGTGATTTAGCGGGAGCCAGCTACAATGAGCAGTTCTTC.

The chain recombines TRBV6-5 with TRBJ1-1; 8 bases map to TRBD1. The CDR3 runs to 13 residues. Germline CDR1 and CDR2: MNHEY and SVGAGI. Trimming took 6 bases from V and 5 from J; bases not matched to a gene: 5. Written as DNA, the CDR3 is TGTGCCAGCAGAATCAGGGGGCGGACTGAAGCTTTCTTT. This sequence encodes CASRIRGRTEAFF.

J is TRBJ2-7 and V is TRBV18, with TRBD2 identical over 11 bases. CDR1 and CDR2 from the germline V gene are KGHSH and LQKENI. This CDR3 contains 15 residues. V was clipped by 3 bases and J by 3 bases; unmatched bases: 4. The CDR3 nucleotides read TGTGCCAGCTCACCTCCGGGACTAGCGGACTACGAGCAGTACTTC. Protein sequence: CASSPPGLADYEQYF.

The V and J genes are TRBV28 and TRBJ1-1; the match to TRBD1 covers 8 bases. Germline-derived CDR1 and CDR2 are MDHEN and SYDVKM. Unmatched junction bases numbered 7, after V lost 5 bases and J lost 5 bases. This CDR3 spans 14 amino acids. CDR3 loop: CASSPPDRETEAFF. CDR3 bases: TGTGCCAGCAGTCCCCCGGACAGGGAGACTGAAGCTTTCTTT.

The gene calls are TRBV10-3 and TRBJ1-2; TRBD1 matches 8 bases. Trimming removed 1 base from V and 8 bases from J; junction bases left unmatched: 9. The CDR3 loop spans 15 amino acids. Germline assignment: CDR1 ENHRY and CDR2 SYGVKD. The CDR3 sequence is CAISELGRTGTGYTF. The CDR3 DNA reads TGTGCCATCAGTGAGTTGGGACGGACAGGGACCGGCTACACCTTC.

DNA for the CDR3: TGTGCCAGCAGCGGGGGAAATGGCTACACCTTC. Its protein product is CASSGGNGYTF. The rearrangement links TRBV9 to TRBJ1-2; D is uncertain. This CDR3 has 11 residues. The V and J ends lost 3 bases and 6 bases respectively, with 6 bases between them. Germline values: CDR1 SGDLS, CDR2 YYNGEE.

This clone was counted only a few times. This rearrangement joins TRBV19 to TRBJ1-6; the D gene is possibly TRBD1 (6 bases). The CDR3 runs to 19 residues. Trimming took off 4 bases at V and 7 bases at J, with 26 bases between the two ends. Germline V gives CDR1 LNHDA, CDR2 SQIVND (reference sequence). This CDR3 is CASSTTGANQGSRNSPLHF. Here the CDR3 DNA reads TGTGCCAGTAGTACCACCGGCGCTAACCAGGGGTCGAGGAATTCACCCCTCCACTTT.

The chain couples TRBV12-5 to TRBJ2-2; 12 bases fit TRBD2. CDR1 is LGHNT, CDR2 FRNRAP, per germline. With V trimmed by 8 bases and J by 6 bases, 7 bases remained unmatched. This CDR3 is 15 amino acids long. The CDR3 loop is CASTPSGRAAGELFF. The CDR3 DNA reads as TGTGCTAGTACCCCTAGCGGGAGGGCCGCCGGGGAGCTGTTTTTT.

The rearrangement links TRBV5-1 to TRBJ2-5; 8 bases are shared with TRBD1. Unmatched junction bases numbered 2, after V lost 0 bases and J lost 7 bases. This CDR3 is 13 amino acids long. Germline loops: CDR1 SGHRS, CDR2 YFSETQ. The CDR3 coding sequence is TGCGCCAGCAGCTTGGATACAGGGGGGACCCAGTACTTC. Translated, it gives CASSLDTGGTQYF.

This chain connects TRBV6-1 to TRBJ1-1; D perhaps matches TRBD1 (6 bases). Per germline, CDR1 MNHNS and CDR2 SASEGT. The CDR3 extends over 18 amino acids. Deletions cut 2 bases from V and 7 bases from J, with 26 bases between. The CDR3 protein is CASSEILGGGVRMVEAFF. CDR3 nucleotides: TGTGCCAGCAGTGAAATCCTGGGGGGCGGCGTCCGGATGGTTGAAGCTTTCTTT.

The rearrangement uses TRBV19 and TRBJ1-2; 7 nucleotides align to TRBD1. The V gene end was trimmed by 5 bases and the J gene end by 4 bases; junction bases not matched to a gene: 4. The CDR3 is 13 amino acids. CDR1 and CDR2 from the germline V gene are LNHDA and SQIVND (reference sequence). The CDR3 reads CASSPDRLYGYTF. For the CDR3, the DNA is TGTGCCAGTAGTCCGGACAGGCTCTATGGCTACACCTTC.